This TCR beta chain was retrieved from a study of T cell repertoires in cytomegalovirus infection (dated by TCRdb to between 2017 and 2020). Describing the broader study: The peptide stimulations were aimed at well-studied HLA-B-restricted epitopes as well as recently identified HLA-C-restricted CMV epitopes, whose presentation resists viral immunomodulation. Donor HLA type was relevant to the analysis, as public TCR beta signatures indicated carriage of CMV infection together with the matching HLA type.

Reading the label with the study, this specimen's treatment or condition is: in vitro stimulation with specific CMV peptide epitopes to enrich CMV-specific T cells. To note about this clonotype: Its recognized antigen is unknown. No per-base quality is available; no much larger clone lies one base away.

Sequencing instrument: Illumina HiSeq 1500. Using fastp trimming at Q25 and MiXCR clonotype assembly, TCRdb reanalyzed the public sequencing data and kept in-frame beta chains. A single entry per CDR3 protein holds the most common genes and DNA from its merged rows. For this sample the table gives about a million distinct CDR3 sequences, of which under 40% were detected only once. The top ten hold about an eighth of the sample. Trimming takes 4 bases from V and 6 bases from J, and the germline ends sit 19 bases apart. There are 16 amino acids in the CDR3, from cysteine to phenylalanine inclusive. Just the 48-base CDR3 DNA is kept, in frame starting at base 1. The germline V gene encodes CDR1 MNHNS and CDR2 SASEGT. General findings and caveats noted by the study authors: In both this cohort and an independent roughly 330-donor cohort, the cumulative frequency of public TCR beta family members distinguished carriers of CMV infection plus the relevant HLA type. The ex vivo response was dominated by HLA-C-restricted CMV-specific TCR beta clonotypes, which also provided the single most frequent clonotype in two of eight donors.

This TCR was recovered from a human donor in good health (CMV status not recorded). Some clones in this sample may be carry-over from other donors' samples. This specimen consisted of cultured CD8+ T cells from PBMCs, obtained from culture after CMV antigen stimulation. This chain is built from TRBV6-1 and TRBJ2-1; the D gene is possibly TRBD2, with 5 bases matching. CDR3 sequence: CASSGLTASRFNEQFF. The DNA sequence follows: TGTGCCAGCAGTGGACTAACAGCTTCCCGATTCAATGAGCAGTTCTTC.